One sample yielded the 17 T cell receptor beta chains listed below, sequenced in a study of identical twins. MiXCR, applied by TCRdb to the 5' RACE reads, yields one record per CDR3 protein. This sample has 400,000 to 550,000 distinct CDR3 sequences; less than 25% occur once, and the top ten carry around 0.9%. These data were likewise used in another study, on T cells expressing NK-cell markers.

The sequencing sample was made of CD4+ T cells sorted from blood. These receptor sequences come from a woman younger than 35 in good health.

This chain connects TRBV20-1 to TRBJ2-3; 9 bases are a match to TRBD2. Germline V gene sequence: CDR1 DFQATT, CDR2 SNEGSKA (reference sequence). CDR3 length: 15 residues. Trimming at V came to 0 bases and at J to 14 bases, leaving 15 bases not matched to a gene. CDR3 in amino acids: CSARDLKSSGAPPYF. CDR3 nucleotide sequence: TGCAGTGCTAGAGATCTGAAGTCTAGCGGGGCCCCCCCGTATTTT.

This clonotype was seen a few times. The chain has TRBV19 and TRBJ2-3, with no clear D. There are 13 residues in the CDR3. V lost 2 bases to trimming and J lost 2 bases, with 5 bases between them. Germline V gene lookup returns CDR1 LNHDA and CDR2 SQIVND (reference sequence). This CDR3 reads CASSIQVTDTQYF. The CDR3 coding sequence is TGTGCCAGTAGTATACAGGTCACAGATACGCAGTATTTT. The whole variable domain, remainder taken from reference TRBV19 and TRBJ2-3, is DGGITQSPKYLFRKEGQNVTLSCEQNLNHDAMYWYRQDPGQGLRLIYYSQIVNDFQKGDIAEGYSVSREKKESFPLTVTSAQKNPTAFYLCASSIQVTDTQYFGPGTRLTVL.

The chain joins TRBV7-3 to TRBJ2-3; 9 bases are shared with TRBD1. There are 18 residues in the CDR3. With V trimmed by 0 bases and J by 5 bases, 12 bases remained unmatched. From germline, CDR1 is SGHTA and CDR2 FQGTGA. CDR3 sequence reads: CASSLTGTGRWKIDTQYF. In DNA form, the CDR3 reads TGTGCCAGCAGCTTAACGGGGACAGGGCGGTGGAAGATAGATACGCAGTATTTT.

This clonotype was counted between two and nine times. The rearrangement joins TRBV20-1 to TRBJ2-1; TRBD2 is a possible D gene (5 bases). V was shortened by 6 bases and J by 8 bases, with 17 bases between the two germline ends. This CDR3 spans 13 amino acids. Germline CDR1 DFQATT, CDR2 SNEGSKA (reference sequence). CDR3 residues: CSARQLVLDEQFF. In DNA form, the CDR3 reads TGCAGTGCCCGGCAACTAGTTTTGGATGAGCAGTTCTTC.

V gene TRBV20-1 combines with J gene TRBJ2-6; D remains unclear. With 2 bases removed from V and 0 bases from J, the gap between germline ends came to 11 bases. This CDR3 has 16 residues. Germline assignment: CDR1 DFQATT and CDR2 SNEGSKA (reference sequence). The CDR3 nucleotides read TGCAGTGCTAGAAAGGAGCCAGCCTCTGGGGCCAACGTCCTGACTTTC. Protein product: CSARKEPASGANVLTF.

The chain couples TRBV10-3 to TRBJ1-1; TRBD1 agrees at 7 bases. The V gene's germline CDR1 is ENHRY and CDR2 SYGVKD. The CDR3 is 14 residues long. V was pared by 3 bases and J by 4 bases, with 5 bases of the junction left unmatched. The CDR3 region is CAISEWQGGTEAFF. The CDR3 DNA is TGTGCCATCAGTGAATGGCAGGGGGGCACTGAAGCTTTCTTT.

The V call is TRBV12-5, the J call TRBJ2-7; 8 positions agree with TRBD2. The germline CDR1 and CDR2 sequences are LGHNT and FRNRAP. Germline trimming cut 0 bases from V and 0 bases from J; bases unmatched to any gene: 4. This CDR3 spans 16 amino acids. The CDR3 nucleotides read TGTGCTAGTGGTTTGGTAGGCGGGAGGTACTCCTACGAGCAGTACTTC. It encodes CASGLVGGRYSYEQYF.

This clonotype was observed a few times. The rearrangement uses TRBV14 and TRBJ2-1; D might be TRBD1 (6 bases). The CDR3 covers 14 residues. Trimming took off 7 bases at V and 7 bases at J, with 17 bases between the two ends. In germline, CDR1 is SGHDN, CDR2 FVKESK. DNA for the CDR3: TGTGCCAGCAACCATCAGGGGTCTGGGAATGAGCAGTTCTTC. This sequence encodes CASNHQGSGNEQFF.

In nucleotides, the CDR3 is TGCAGTGCTAGAGATCTCGGACTGGCCACCGAGCAGTACTTC. Its protein is CSARDLGLATEQYF. The chain uses TRBV20-1 and TRBJ2-7; D is possibly TRBD2 (5 bases). The CDR3 runs to 14 residues. CDR1 is DFQATT and CDR2 is SNEGSKA in the germline V gene (reference sequence). Trimming took 0 bases from V and 6 from J, leaving 15 bases between them.

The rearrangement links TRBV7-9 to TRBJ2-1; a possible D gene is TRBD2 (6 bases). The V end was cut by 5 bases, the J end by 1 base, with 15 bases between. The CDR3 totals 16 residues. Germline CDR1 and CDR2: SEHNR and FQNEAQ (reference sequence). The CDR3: CASSPRPGVSYNEQFF. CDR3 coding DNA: TGTGCCAGCAGCCCGCGACCGGGGGTATCCTACAATGAGCAGTTCTTC.

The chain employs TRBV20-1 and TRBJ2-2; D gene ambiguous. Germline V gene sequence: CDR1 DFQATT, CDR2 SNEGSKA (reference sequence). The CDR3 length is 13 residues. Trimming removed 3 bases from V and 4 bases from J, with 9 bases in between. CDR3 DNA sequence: TGCAGTGCTAGGGCTCACAGCACCGGGGAGCTGTTTTTT. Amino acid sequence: CSARAHSTGELFF.

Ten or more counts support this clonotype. The CDR3 loop reads CSVTLAGGSTDTQYF. The DNA of the CDR3 is TGCAGCGTTACGCTAGCGGGGGGGAGCACAGATACGCAGTATTTT. V is TRBV29-1 and J is TRBJ2-3; TRBD2 agrees at 12 bases. The CDR3 covers 15 residues. Germline V gene lookup returns CDR1 SQVTM and CDR2 ANQGSEA. V shed 5 bases and J 0 bases; nucleotides not matched to a gene: 3.

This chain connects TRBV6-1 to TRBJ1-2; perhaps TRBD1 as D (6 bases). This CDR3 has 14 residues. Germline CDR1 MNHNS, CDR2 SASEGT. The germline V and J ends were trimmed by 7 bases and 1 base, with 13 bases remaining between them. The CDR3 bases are TGTGCCAGCACCCCGGGGGGCTTTAACTATGGCTACACCTTC. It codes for CASTPGGFNYGYTF.

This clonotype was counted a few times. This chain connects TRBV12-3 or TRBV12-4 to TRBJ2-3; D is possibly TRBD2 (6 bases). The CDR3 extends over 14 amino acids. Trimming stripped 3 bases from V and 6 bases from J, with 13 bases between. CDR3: CASSFTEGGDTQYF. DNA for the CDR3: TGTGCCAGCAGTTTCACCGAGGGAGGTGATACGCAGTATTTT.

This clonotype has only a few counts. The CDR3 is CASTLWGGRETQYF. CDR3 nucleotides: TGTGCCAGCACCCTGTGGGGCGGGAGAGAGACCCAGTACTTC. V is TRBV12-3 or TRBV12-4 and J is TRBJ2-5; 7 bases match TRBD2. With V trimmed by 7 bases and J by 4 bases, 9 bases remained unmatched. The CDR3 sequence is 14 residues long.

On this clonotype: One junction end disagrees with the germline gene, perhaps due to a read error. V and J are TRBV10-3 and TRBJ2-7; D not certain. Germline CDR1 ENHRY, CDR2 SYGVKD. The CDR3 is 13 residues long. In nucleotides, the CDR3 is TGTGCCATCAGTGTGGAAGTCCGGTACGAGCAGAACTTC. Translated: CAISVEVRYEQNF.

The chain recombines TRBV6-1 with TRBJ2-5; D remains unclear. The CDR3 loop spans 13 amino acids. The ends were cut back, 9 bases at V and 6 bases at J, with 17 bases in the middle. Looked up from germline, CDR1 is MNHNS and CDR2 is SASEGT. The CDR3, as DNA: TGTGCCAGTGCAGCGCTGCGTGGGAAGACCCAGTACTTC. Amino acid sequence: CASAALRGKTQYF.